The 17 T cell receptor beta chains below were found in one sample sequenced in a study of T cell responses to AZD1222 COVID-19 vaccine. Sequencing used immunoSEQ multiplex PCR; TCRdb keeps in-frame clones, though not all of them. The sample records over 150,000 clones, about 93% being singletons. The source material was peripheral blood, sampled 28 days after the second dose of the MenACWY control vaccine. The receptor set was obtained from an adult who received the MenACWY meningococcal vaccine as a control.

V is TRBV19 and J is TRBJ1-1; no clear D gene. Trimming left V 3 bases short and J 8 bases short, with 22 bases between. Germline V gene lookup returns CDR1 LNHDA and CDR2 SQIVND (reference sequence). The CDR3 is 16 amino acids. The CDR3, as DNA: TGTGCCAGTAGTATGGGTGAGCGACTTAGGGCATCAGAAGCTTTCTTT. Translation: CASSMGERLRASEAFF.

This clone was seen more than once but under ten times. The chain combines TRBV6-5 with TRBJ2-3; possibly TRBD1 for D (6 bases). Trimming stripped 6 bases from V and 2 bases from J, with 15 bases between. Germline V lookup: CDR1 MNHEY, CDR2 SVGAGI. This CDR3 has 15 amino acids. The CDR3: CASRLGATDTDTQYF. The DNA for the CDR3 is TGTGCCAGCAGACTGGGGGCGACGGACACAGATACGCAGTATTTT.

The rearrangement joins TRBV6-6 to TRBJ1-1, with D hard to call. V was clipped by 0 bases and J by 0 bases, with 11 bases between them. The CDR3 is 16 residues long. The germline gives CDR1 MNHNY, CDR2 SVGAGI (reference sequence). Here the CDR3 reads CASSYSTARLNTEAFF. The CDR3 nucleotides read TGTGCCAGCAGTTACTCGACCGCCCGTCTGAACACTGAAGCTTTCTTT.

This clone appeared once. The CDR3 spells CASSDRQGPRWNIQYF. DNA of the CDR3: TGTGCCAGCAGTGACCGACAGGGGCCTCGGTGGAACATTCAGTACTTC. The chain is built from TRBV6-1 and TRBJ2-4; 8 nucleotides match TRBD1. This CDR3 has 16 amino acids. V shed 3 bases and J 7 bases; nucleotides not matched to a gene: 11. Per germline, CDR1 MNHNS and CDR2 SASEGT.

The J gene is TRBJ2-5, the V gene TRBV18; 8 bases are a match to TRBD1. The germline gives CDR1 KGHSH, CDR2 LQKENI. Trimming at V came to 2 bases and at J to 5 bases, leaving 4 bases not matched to a gene. CDR3 size: 14 residues. CDR3 DNA sequence: TGTGCCAGCTCACCAGGTTCAGGGGGCGAGACCCAGTACTTC. It translates to CASSPGSGGETQYF. Full variable domain (missing parts from reference TRBV18 and TRBJ2-5): NAGVMQNPRHLVRRRGQEARLRCSPMKGHSHVYWYRQLPEEGLKFMVYLQKENIIDESGMPKERFSAEFPKEGPSILRIQQVVRGDSAAYFCASSPGSGGETQYFGPGTRLLVL.

DNA for the CDR3: TGCGCCAGCAGCCAAGCTCCAATAGGGCCTTCAACTAATGAAAAACTGTTTTTT. This gives the protein CASSQAPIGPSTNEKLFF. The chain joins TRBV4-3 to TRBJ1-4; no definite D call. Trimming removed 1 base at V and 0 bases at J, with 15 bases between. Per the germline V gene, CDR1 is LGHNA and CDR2 is YSLEER. The CDR3 covers 18 residues.

The chain combines TRBV7-2 with TRBJ2-3, with TRBD2 matching 11 bases. The CDR3 spans 16 residues. Per the germline V gene, CDR1 is SGHTA and CDR2 is FQGNSA. J was trimmed by 5 bases and V by 5 bases; bases with no gene match: 9. The CDR3 protein is CASSPRLAGKGDTQYF. CDR3 DNA sequence: TGTGCCAGCAGCCCCCGACTAGCGGGGAAGGGAGATACGCAGTATTTT.

This chain links TRBV3-1 (or the pseudogene TRBV3-2) with TRBJ2-3, with 10 bases identical to TRBD2. The germline gives CDR1 LGHDT, CDR2 YNNKEL (reference sequence). The CDR3 has 15 residues. The V segment lost 4 bases and the J segment 7 bases; nucleotides outside the gene matches: 8. This CDR3 reads CASSRPAGGLNTQYF. The CDR3 DNA reads TGTGCCAGCAGCCGCCCAGCGGGGGGGCTGAATACGCAGTATTTT.

V and J are TRBV7-9 and TRBJ1-3, with D unclear. Trimming removed 6 bases from V and 2 bases from J, with 8 bases in between. Germline V gene data show CDR1 as SEHNR and CDR2 as FQNEAQ (reference sequence). The CDR3 contains 13 residues. CDR3 coding DNA: TGTGCCAGCAGACTTGGAGCTGGAAACACCATATATTTT. As protein: CASRLGAGNTIYF.

This clone was seen just once. The J gene is TRBJ2-3, the V gene TRBV30; D not certain. This CDR3 has 12 amino acids. The V gene's germline CDR1 is GTSNPN and CDR2 SVGIG (reference sequence). V shed 5 bases and J shed 7 bases, with 13 bases lying between them. The CDR3 DNA reads as TGTGCCTGGGGGTCCACGCGGAATACGCAGTATTTT. Translating gives CAWGSTRNTQYF.

The CDR3 bases are TGTGCCAGTAGTATAAGGGCGCCCGGGGAGCTGTTTTTT. This gives the protein CASSIRAPGELFF. The chain combines TRBV19 with TRBJ2-2; D gene uncertain. The germline V gene encodes CDR1 LNHDA and CDR2 SQIVND (reference sequence). This CDR3 comprises 13 residues. The V end was cut by 2 bases, the J end by 6 bases, with 7 bases between.

The genes are TRBV30 and TRBJ2-5, with 7 bases fitting TRBD2. With 3 bases clipped from V and 5 bases from J, the junction kept 12 bases outside the gene matches. Per the germline V gene, CDR1 is GTSNPN and CDR2 is SVGIG (reference sequence). This CDR3 has 15 amino acids. CDR3 in DNA: TGTGCCTGGAGAGCTCGACTAGCTGGGCCCGAGACCCAGTACTTC. Translating gives CAWRARLAGPETQYF. The full variable domain, rest sourced from reference TRBV30 and TRBJ2-5, is SQTIHQWPATLVQPVGSPLSLECTVEGTSNPNLYWYRQAAGRGLQLLFYSVGIGQISSEVPQNLSASRPQDRQFILSSKKLLLSDSGFYLCAWRARLAGPETQYFGPGTRLLVL.

The chain links TRBV10-3 to TRBJ2-7, with D maybe TRBD2 (7 bases). The CDR3 is 16 residues long. V lost 0 bases to trimming and J lost 2 bases, with 14 bases between them. Germline loops: CDR1 ENHRY, CDR2 SYGVKD. CDR3 loop: CAISESGGGRPYEQYF. The DNA of the CDR3 is TGTGCCATCAGTGAGTCGGGAGGGGGGCGCCCCTACGAGCAGTACTTC.

The V and J genes are TRBV3-1 (or the pseudogene TRBV3-2) and TRBJ2-5; D is perhaps TRBD2 (7 bases). CDR3 length: 14 residues. Trimming took 1 base from V and 5 from J, leaving 11 bases between them. The germline V gene encodes CDR1 LGHDT and CDR2 YNNKEL (reference sequence). CDR3 loop: CASSQVGGLETQYF. The CDR3 nucleotides are TGTGCCAGCAGCCAAGTGGGGGGGCTTGAGACCCAGTACTTC.

The chain combines TRBV2 with TRBJ2-7; no definite D call. The germline V and J ends were trimmed by 8 bases and 4 bases, with 21 bases remaining between them. The CDR3 contains 15 residues. Germline V lookup: CDR1 SNHLY, CDR2 FYNNEI. In DNA form, the CDR3 reads TGTGCCAGCTATTCACCCGCCAGGCGCAGGTACGAGCAGTACTTC. Translation gives CASYSPARRRYEQYF.

The rearrangement uses TRBV29-1 and TRBJ1-1, with D unresolved. Germline CDR1 reads SQVTM; CDR2 reads ANQGSEA. V dropped 6 bases and J dropped 2 bases, with 7 bases sitting between them. The CDR3 is made up of 11 amino acids. The CDR3 protein is CSVVDNTEAFF. As DNA, the CDR3 is TGCAGCGTAGTAGACAACACTGAAGCTTTCTTT.

The rearrangement links TRBV18 to TRBJ1-4, with a weak D call TRBD1 (6 bases). Germline CDR1 and CDR2: KGHSH and LQKENI. Trimming left V 3 bases short and J 8 bases short, with 16 bases between. This CDR3 region has 15 residues. This chain's CDR3 is CASSPSTGLWEKLFF. The CDR3 bases are TGTGCCAGCTCACCTTCGACAGGTTTATGGGAAAAACTGTTTTTT.